The 2 T cell receptor beta chains reported below all come from one sample, sequenced in a study of Ad26.COV2.S vaccination and SARS-CoV-2 variants. As for treatment: around 19 received Ad26.COV2.S at low or high dose, single or two shots; about five received placebo; per-sample allocation not given. Material that was analyzed had been drawn on day 63 after the first vaccine or placebo injection. TCRdb keeps only in-frame clones here, not all; method: immunoSEQ multiplex PCR. The profile shows roughly 380,000 clones, roughly 91% of them singletons. This material consisted of peripheral blood, taken in a trial of Ad26.COV2.S vaccine versus placebo. The receptors were gathered from a person between 18 and 59 years old who received the Ad26.COV2.S COVID-19 vaccine or a placebo.

A remark on this clone: At the DNA level, this CDR3 is encoded by other sequences in the same sample as well. V is TRBV19 and J is TRBJ1-2; unclear D gene. Trimming took 5 bases from V and 4 from J, leaving 14 bases between them. Germline V gene sequence: CDR1 LNHDA, CDR2 SQIVND (reference sequence). The CDR3 loop spans 14 amino acids. The DNA of the CDR3 is TGTGCCAGTAGTCCGAGAGGGCAAGGCTATGGCTACACCTTC. Translated: CASSPRGQGYGYTF.

CDR3 sequence: CASRLPNNSPLHF. The DNA for the CDR3 is TGTGCCAGCAGATTACCTAATAATTCACCCCTCCACTTT. The rearrangement uses TRBV28 and TRBJ1-6; no firm D call. The germline V and J ends were trimmed by 6 bases and 5 bases, with 8 bases remaining between them. The CDR3 runs to 13 residues. Germline assignment: CDR1 MDHEN and CDR2 SYDVKM.